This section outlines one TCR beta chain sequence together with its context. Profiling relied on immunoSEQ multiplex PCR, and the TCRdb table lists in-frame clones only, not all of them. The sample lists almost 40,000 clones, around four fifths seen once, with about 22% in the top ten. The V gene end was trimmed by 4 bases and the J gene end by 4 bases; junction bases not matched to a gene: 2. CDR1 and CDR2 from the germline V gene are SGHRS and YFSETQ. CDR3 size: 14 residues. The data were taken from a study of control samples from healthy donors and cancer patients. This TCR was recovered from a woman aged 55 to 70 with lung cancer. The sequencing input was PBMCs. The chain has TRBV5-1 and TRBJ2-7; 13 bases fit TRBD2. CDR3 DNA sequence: TGCGCCAGCAGCCCGGGACTAGCGGGGTACGAGCAGTACTTC. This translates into CASSPGLAGYEQYF.